The clone carrying this T cell receptor (beta chain) was counted between two and nine times. As yet, its antigen is unknown. This sample is drawn from a study of cytomegalovirus exposure and HLA in healthy donors. Study-level points and caveats: Among donors in an Asian-associated ancestry cluster, a later analysis reportedly found fewer N-insertions than the approximately 670-donor mean.

Per germline, CDR1 SEHNR and CDR2 FQNEAQ (reference sequence). The CDR3 loop spans 15 amino acids. V dropped 1 base and J dropped 0 bases, with 7 bases sitting between them. Primers for the PCR totalled 60 Vbeta and 13 Jbeta. Sequenced by immunoSEQ multiplex PCR; TCRdb stores in-frame clones only, minus some. This repertoire shows some 190,000 clones, about 88% found once; its top ten account for around 0.3%. Sequenced sample: PBMCs. This receptor was identified in a woman aged 25 to 39 in good health and CMV-seronegative. The chain joins TRBV7-9 to TRBJ2-1; D may be TRBD2 (5 bases). The CDR3 DNA sequence: TGTGCCAGCAGCTTAGGGGAGAGCTCCTACAATGAGCAGTTCTTC. Translated: CASSLGESSYNEQFF.